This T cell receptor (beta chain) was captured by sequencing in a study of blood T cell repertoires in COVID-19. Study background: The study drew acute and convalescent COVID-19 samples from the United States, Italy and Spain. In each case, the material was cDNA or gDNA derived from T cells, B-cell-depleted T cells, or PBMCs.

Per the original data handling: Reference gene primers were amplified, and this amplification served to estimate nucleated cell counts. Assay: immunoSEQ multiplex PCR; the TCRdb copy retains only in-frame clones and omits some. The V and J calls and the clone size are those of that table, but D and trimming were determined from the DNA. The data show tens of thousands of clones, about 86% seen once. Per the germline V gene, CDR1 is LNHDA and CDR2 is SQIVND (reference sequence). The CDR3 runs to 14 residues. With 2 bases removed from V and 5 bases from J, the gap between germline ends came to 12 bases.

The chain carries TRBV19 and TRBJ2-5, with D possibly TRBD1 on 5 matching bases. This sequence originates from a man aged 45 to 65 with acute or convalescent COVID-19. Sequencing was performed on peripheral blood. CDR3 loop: CASSIQGLLETQYF. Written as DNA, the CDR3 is TGTGCCAGTAGTATACAGGGTTTGCTCGAGACCCAGTACTTC.